The rows below give T cell receptor beta chains drawn from one sample of a study of blood T cell repertoires in COVID-19. Produced via immunoSEQ multiplex PCR; TCRdb's table is partial and in-frame only. The repertoire holds about 170,000 clones, with 70% to 90% as singletons. The specimen sequenced was peripheral blood. These receptors were collected from a man in his fifties or sixties who had recovered from COVID-19. Both conserved end residues are part of each CDR3. Each record gives: J gene, D gene, clone size, V gene, CDR3 DNA, CDR3 protein. D genes are given only for firm matches. Rows may omit the clone size; those that give it use once, few, many or a size class.

j_gene: TRBJ2-2; d_gene: TRBD2; abundance: few; v_gene: TRBV11-2; CDR3nt: TGTGCCAGCAGCTTAACTAGCGGGGGGTTCACCGGGGAGCTGTTTTTT; CDR3aa: CASSLTSGGFTGELFF
j_gene: TRBJ2-5; d_gene: TRBD1; abundance: NA; v_gene: TRBV5-8; CDR3nt: TGTGCCAGCAGCTCAACCGGGACAGGAGGACAAGAGACCCAGTACTTC; CDR3aa: CASSSTGTGGQETQYF
j_gene: TRBJ2-7; d_gene: NA; abundance: NA; v_gene: TRBV19; CDR3nt: TGTGCCAGTAGTCCCCAAGACAGGGGAGGGAATTTTTACGAGCAGTACTTC; CDR3aa: CASSPQDRGGNFYEQYF
j_gene: TRBJ2-1; d_gene: NA; abundance: NA; v_gene: TRBV29-1; CDR3nt: TGCAGCGTTGCCGGTGATGAGGCGGGGACTTACAATGAGCAGTTCTTC; CDR3aa: CSVAGDEAGTYNEQFF
j_gene: TRBJ1-2; d_gene: TRBD1; abundance: NA; v_gene: TRBV9; CDR3nt: TGTGCCAGCAGCGTAGGGGGACAGGGGAGTTTCTATGGCTACACCTTC; CDR3aa: CASSVGGQGSFYGYTF
j_gene: TRBJ2-1; d_gene: TRBD2; abundance: NA; v_gene: TRBV7-2; CDR3nt: TGTGCCAGCAGCAGGAAGGGTAGCGGGGGCGGCTACAATGAGCAGTTCTTC; CDR3aa: CASSRKGSGGGYNEQFF
j_gene: TRBJ2-3; d_gene: NA; abundance: NA; v_gene: TRBV15; CDR3nt: TGTGCCACCAGGTCCCAGCGGTCCGGTACGCAGTATTTT; CDR3aa: CATRSQRSGTQYF
j_gene: TRBJ2-3; d_gene: TRBD1; abundance: NA; v_gene: TRBV18; CDR3nt: TGTGCCAGCTCGAACGGACAGGACACAGATACGCAGTATTTT; CDR3aa: CASSNGQDTDTQYF
j_gene: TRBJ1-1; d_gene: TRBD1; abundance: once; v_gene: TRBV5-5; CDR3nt: TGTGCCAGCACCATCAGGGGGAGTACTGCTGAAGCTTTCTTT; CDR3aa: CASTIRGSTAEAFF
j_gene: TRBJ2-7; d_gene: TRBD1; abundance: NA; v_gene: TRBV5-1; CDR3nt: TGCGCCAGCAGCTGGGGGGACAGGGTACCCTACGAGCAGTACTTC; CDR3aa: CASSWGDRVPYEQYF
j_gene: TRBJ2-7; d_gene: TRBD2; abundance: NA; v_gene: TRBV19; CDR3nt: TGTGCCAGCAAAGGACTAGCGGGGGCCTACGAGCAGTACTTC; CDR3aa: CASKGLAGAYEQYF
j_gene: TRBJ1-2; d_gene: NA; abundance: NA; v_gene: TRBV14; CDR3nt: TGTGCCAGCAGCCAACTGGGGGACAAGAACTATGGCTACACCTTC; CDR3aa: CASSQLGDKNYGYTF
j_gene: TRBJ1-3; d_gene: TRBD1; abundance: NA; v_gene: TRBV6-2/TRBV6-3; CDR3nt: TGTGCCAGCAGTCTCCTCCGGGACAGCTCTGGAAACACCATATATTTT; CDR3aa: CASSLLRDSSGNTIYF
j_gene: TRBJ2-5; d_gene: NA; abundance: NA; v_gene: TRBV7-9; CDR3nt: TGTGCCAGCAGCCATTTACGTAACAGGGATGAGACCCAGTACTTC; CDR3aa: CASSHLRNRDETQYF
j_gene: TRBJ2-3; d_gene: TRBD2; abundance: NA; v_gene: TRBV13; CDR3nt: TGTGCCAGCAGCTTCGGGACTAGCGGGGGAGGGGCAGATACGCAGTATTTT; CDR3aa: CASSFGTSGGGADTQYF
j_gene: TRBJ2-2; d_gene: NA; abundance: few; v_gene: TRBV30; CDR3nt: TGTGCCTGGAGCCGAGGGGGAACGAACACCGGGGAGCTGTTTTTT; CDR3aa: CAWSRGGTNTGELFF